The 9 T cell receptor beta chains listed next were all sequenced from one sample in a study of blood T cell repertoires in COVID-19. Generated by immunoSEQ multiplex PCR, the TCRdb table keeps only in-frame clones and is missing some. The sample yields just over 650,000 clones, more than 80% seen once. Input material: peripheral blood. The receptors derive from a woman between 18 and 29 years old with acute or convalescent COVID-19.

J is TRBJ1-2 and V is TRBV19, with a tentative D call TRBD1 (5 bases). The germline V gene has CDR1 LNHDA and CDR2 SQIVND (reference sequence). Deletions cut 6 bases from V and 4 bases from J, with 9 bases between. The CDR3 extends over 12 amino acids. The CDR3 bases are TGTGCCAGTAGCCCAGGGATCTATGGCTACACCTTC. Amino acids: CASSPGIYGYTF.

This chain joins TRBV2 and TRBJ2-1; D unclear. V shed 5 bases and J shed 6 bases, with 5 bases lying between them. This CDR3 is built from 11 residues. Germline lookup yields CDR1 SNHLY and CDR2 FYNNEI. DNA of the CDR3: TGTGCCAGCAGTCTACTCAATGAGCAGTTCTTC. Translated, it gives CASSLLNEQFF.

This clone came up once. The rearrangement links TRBV5-4 to TRBJ1-2, with D perhaps matching TRBD1 (6 bases). The CDR3 has 14 amino acids. V shed 0 bases and J shed 8 bases, with 14 bases lying between them. The germline CDR1 and CDR2 sequences are SGHNT and YYREEE (reference sequence). The DNA of the CDR3 is TGTGCCAGCAGCTTGGGACAGGCGCCGGGGGGCTACACCTTC. Encoded protein: CASSLGQAPGGYTF. The whole variable domain, remainder taken from reference TRBV5-4 and TRBJ1-2, is ETGVTQSPTHLIKTRGQQVTLRCSSQSGHNTVSWYQQALGQGPQFIFQYYREEENGRGNFPPRFSGLQFPNYSSELNVNALELDDSALYLCASSLGQAPGGYTFGSGTRLTVV.

The gene calls are TRBV7-2 and TRBJ2-3; tentative D call: TRBD2 (5 bases). Germline CDR1 and CDR2: SGHTA and FQGNSA. This CDR3 region has 15 residues. V was trimmed by 2 bases and J by 3 bases, leaving 12 bases between them. CDR3 protein: CASSLTGVDTDTQYF. CDR3 sequence (DNA): TGTGCCAGCAGCTTAACCGGGGTAGATACAGATACGCAGTATTTT.

This clone was observed a single time. This chain uses TRBV30 with TRBJ1-2; no clear D gene. V lost 3 bases and J 2 bases, leaving 16 bases between the germline ends. From germline, CDR1 is GTSNPN and CDR2 SVGIG (reference sequence). The CDR3 is 15 amino acids. This CDR3 is CAWSPGGRANYGYTF. For the CDR3, the DNA is TGTGCCTGGAGCCCCGGCGGGCGGGCAAACTATGGCTACACCTTC.

This sequence joins TRBV12-3 or TRBV12-4 and TRBJ1-1, with a weak D call TRBD1 (5 bases). V was shortened by 11 bases and J by 5 bases, with 15 bases between the two germline ends. CDR3 length: 12 residues. The CDR3, as DNA: TGTGCCTGCGGGGGAGCAGTGACTGAAGCTTTCTTT. It encodes CACGGAVTEAFF.

The V call is TRBV9, the J call TRBJ1-1, with D unclear. Trimming stripped 1 base from V and 1 base from J, with 8 bases between. The CDR3 extends over 14 amino acids. Germline V lookup: CDR1 SGDLS, CDR2 YYNGEE. The CDR3 bases are TGTGCCAGCAGCGTAACCCCAGGGAACACTGAAGCTTTCTTT. The encoded protein is CASSVTPGNTEAFF.

CDR3 amino acids: CSVDDQRGTQYF. CDR3 nucleotides: TGCAGCGTTGATGATCAGCGGGGGACCCAGTACTTC. The chain joins TRBV29-1 to TRBJ2-5; 7 positions agree with TRBD2. V shed 3 bases, J shed 7 bases, and the junction held 5 bases outside the gene matches. The germline V gene encodes CDR1 SQVTM and CDR2 ANQGSEA. There are 12 residues in the CDR3.

This clone came up once. The CDR3 DNA follows: TGTGCTAGTGGTCCACTGAACACCGGGGAGCTGTTTTTT. This codes for CASGPLNTGELFF. V is TRBV12-5 and J is TRBJ2-2; no clear D gene. Germline V CDR1 and CDR2: LGHNT, FRNRAP. V lost 5 bases and J lost 1, with 5 bases in between. The CDR3 loop spans 13 amino acids.